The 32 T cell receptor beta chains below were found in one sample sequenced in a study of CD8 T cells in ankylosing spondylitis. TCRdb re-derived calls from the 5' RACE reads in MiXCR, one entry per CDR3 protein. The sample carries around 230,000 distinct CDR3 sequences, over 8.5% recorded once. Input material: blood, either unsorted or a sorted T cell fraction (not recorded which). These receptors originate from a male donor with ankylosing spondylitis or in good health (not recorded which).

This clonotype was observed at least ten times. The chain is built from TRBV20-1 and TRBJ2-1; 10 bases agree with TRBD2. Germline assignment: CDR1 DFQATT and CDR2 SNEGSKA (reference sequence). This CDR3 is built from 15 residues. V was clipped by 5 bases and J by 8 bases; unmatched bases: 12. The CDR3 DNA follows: TGCAGTGCTTTGCGCGCCAGCGGGAGGGGCGATGAGCAGTTCTTC. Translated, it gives CSALRASGRGDEQFF.

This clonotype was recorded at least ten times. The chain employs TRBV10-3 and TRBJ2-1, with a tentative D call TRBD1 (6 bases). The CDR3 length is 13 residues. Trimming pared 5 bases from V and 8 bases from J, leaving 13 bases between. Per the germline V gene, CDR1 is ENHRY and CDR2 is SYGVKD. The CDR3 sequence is CAISWVSGDEQFF. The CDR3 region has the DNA TGTGCCATCAGTTGGGTCTCAGGGGATGAGCAGTTCTTC.

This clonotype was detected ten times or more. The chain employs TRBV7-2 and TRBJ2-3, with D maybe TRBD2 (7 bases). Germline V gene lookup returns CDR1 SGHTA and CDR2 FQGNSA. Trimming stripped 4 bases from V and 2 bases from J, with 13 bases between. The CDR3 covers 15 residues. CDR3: CASSWGGGNTDTQYF. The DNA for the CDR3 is TGTGCCAGCAGCTGGGGGGGGGGCAACACAGATACGCAGTATTTT. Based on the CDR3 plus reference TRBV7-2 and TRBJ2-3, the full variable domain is GAGVSQSPSNKVTEKGKDVELRCDPISGHTALYWYRQSLGQGLEFLIYFQGNSAPDKSGLPSDRFSAERTGGSVSTLTIQRTQQEDSAVYLCASSWGGGNTDTQYFGPGTRLTVL.

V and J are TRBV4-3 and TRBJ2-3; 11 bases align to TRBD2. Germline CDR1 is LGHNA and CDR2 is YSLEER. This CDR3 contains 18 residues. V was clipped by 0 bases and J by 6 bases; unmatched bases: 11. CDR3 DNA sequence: TGCGCCAGCAGCCAAGATCTGATCGGACTAGCGGGTACCGATACGCAGTATTTT. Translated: CASSQDLIGLAGTDTQYF.

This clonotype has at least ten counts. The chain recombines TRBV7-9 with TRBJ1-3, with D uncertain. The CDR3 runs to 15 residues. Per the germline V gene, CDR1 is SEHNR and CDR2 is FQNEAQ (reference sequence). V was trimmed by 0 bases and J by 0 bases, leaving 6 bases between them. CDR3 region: CASSLAIFSGNTIYF. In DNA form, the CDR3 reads TGTGCCAGCAGCTTAGCCATCTTCTCTGGAAACACCATATATTTT.

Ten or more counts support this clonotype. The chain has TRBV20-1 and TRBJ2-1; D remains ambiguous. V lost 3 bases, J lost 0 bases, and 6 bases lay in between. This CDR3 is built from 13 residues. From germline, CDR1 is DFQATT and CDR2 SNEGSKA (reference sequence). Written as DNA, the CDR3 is TGCAGTGCTAGCGTTTTCTCCTACAATGAGCAGTTCTTC. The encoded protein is CSASVFSYNEQFF.

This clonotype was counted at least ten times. CDR3 coding DNA: TGTGCCAGCAGCTTAGTCGGGACCGGGACAGGGAATGAAAAACTGTTTTTT. Translated: CASSLVGTGTGNEKLFF. V usage is TRBV7-2 and J usage is TRBJ1-4, with 9 positions matching TRBD1. Germline CDR1 is SGHTA and CDR2 is FQGNSA. Trimming removed 1 base from V and 5 bases from J; junction bases left unmatched: 8. This CDR3 is 17 amino acids long.

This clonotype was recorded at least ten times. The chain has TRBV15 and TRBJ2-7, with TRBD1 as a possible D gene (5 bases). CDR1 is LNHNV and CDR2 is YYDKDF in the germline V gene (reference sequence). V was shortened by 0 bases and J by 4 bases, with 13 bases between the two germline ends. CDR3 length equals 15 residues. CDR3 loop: CATSREGQGAYEQYF. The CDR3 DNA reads TGTGCCACCAGCAGAGAGGGGCAGGGTGCATACGAGCAGTACTTC.

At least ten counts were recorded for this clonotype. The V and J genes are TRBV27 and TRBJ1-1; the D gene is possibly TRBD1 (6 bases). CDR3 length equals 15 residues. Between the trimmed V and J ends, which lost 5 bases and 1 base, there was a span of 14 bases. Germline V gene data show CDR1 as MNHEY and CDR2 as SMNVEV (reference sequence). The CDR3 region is CASSTSGTTNTEAFF. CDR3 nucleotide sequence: TGTGCCAGCAGTACCTCCGGGACAACGAACACTGAAGCTTTCTTT.

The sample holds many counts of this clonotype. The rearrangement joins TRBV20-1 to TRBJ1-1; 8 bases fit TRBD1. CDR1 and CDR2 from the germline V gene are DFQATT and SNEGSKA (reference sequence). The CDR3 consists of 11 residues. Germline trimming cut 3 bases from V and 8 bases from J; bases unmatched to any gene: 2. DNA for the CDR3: TGCAGTGCTAGCAGGGGGCCCGAAGCTTTCTTT. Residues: CSASRGPEAFF.

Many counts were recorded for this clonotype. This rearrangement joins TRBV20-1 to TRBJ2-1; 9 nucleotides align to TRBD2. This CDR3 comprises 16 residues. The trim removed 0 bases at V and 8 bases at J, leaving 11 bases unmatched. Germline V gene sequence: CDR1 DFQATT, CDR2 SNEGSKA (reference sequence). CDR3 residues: CSARDLGGGAMDEQFF. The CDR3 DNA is TGCAGTGCTAGAGATCTGGGCGGGGGGGCCATGGATGAGCAGTTCTTC.

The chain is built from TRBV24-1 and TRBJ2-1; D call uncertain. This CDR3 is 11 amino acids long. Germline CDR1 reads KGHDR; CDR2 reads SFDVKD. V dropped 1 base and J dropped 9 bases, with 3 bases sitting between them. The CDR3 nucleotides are TGTGCCACCAGTGATTTAGGTGAGCAGTTCTTC. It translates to CATSDLGEQFF.

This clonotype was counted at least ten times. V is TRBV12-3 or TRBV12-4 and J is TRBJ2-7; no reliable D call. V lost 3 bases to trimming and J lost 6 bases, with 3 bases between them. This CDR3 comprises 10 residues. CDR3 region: CASSLVEQYF. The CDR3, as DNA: TGTGCCAGCAGTTTGGTCGAGCAGTACTTC.

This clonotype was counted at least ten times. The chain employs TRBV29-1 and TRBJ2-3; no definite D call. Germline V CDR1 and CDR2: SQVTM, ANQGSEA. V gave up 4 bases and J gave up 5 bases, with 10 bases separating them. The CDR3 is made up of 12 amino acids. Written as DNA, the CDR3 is TGCAGCGTTGGTCCCTCCCTAGATACGCAGTATTTT. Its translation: CSVGPSLDTQYF.

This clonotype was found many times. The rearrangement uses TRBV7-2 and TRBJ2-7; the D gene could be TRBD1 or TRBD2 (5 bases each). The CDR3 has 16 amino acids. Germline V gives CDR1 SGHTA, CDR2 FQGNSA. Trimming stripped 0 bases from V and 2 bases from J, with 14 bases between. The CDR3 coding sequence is TGTGCCAGCAGCTTAGCCTCAGGGACCTCGGCCTACGAGCAGTACTTC. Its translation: CASSLASGTSAYEQYF.

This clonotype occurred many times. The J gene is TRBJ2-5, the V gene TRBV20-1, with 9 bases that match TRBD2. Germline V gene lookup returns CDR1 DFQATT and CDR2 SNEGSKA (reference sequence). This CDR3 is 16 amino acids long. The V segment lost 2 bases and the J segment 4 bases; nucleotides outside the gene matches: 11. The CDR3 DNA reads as TGCAGTGCTAGAAAACCCCAGCGGGGGGATCGAGAGACCCAGTACTTC. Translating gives CSARKPQRGDRETQYF.

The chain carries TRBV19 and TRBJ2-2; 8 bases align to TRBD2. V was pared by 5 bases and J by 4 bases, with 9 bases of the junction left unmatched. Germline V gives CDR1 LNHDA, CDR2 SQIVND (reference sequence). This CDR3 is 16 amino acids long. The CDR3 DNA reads TGTGCCAGTAGTCCTTTTAGCGGGGAATTCACCGGGGAGCTGTTTTTT. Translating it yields CASSPFSGEFTGELFF.

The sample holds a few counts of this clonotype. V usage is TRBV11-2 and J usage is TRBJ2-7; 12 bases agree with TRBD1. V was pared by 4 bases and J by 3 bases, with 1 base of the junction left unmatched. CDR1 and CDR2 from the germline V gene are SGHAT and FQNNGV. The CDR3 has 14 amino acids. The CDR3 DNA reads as TGTGCCAGCAGCTGGGACAGGGGGCTCTACGAGCAGTACTTC. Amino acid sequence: CASSWDRGLYEQYF.

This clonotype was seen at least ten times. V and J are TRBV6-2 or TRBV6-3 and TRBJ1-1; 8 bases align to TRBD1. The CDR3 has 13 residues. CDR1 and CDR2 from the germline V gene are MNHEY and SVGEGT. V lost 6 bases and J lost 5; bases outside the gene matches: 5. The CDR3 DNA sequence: TGTGCCAGCAGAACAGGGGGACATACTGAAGCTTTCTTT. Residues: CASRTGGHTEAFF.

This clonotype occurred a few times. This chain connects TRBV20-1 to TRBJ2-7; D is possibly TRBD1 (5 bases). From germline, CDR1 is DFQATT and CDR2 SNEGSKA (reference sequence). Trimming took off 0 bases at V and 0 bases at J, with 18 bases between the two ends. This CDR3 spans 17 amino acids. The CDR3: CSARDRGRPSPSYEQYF. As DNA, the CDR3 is TGCAGTGCTAGAGATAGGGGCAGACCTTCCCCCTCCTACGAGCAGTACTTC.

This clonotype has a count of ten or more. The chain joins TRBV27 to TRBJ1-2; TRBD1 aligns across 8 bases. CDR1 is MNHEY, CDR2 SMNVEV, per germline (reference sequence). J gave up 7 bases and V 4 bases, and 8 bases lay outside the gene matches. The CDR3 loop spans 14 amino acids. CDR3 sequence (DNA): TGTGCCAGCAGTTCGACGACAGGGGTCTCTGGCTACACCTTC. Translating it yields CASSSTTGVSGYTF.

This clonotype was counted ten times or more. The CDR3 loop is CSAREDSPTRASYEQYF. CDR3 DNA: TGCAGTGCTAGAGAGGACAGTCCCACCAGAGCCTCCTACGAGCAGTACTTC. V and J are TRBV20-1 and TRBJ2-7, with D possibly being TRBD1 (6 bases). CDR1 is DFQATT and CDR2 is SNEGSKA in the germline V gene (reference sequence). Trimming left V 0 bases short and J 0 bases short, with 18 bases between. The CDR3 is made up of 17 amino acids.

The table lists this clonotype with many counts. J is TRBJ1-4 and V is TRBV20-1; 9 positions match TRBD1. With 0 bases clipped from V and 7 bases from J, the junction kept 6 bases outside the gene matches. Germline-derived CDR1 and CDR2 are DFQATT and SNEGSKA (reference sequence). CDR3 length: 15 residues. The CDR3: CSAREADRGAEKLFF. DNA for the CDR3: TGCAGTGCTAGAGAGGCCGACAGGGGGGCTGAAAAACTGTTTTTT.

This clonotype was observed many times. As DNA, the CDR3 is TGTGCCAGCAGTAAGAGGGATCGGGGAGTGCGTTCACCCCTCCACTTT. It encodes CASSKRDRGVRSPLHF. This chain connects TRBV6-1 to TRBJ1-6; no reliable D call. Trimming removed 5 bases at V and 9 bases at J, with 20 bases between. This CDR3 contains 16 residues. Germline CDR1 is MNHNS and CDR2 is SASEGT.

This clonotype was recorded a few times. The CDR3, as DNA: TGCAGTGCTAGAGAACCCACTAGCGGTTCAGGAGAGACCCAGTACTTC. Its protein product is CSAREPTSGSGETQYF. The rearrangement links TRBV20-1 to TRBJ2-5; 8 positions agree with TRBD2. CDR1 is DFQATT and CDR2 is SNEGSKA in the germline V gene (reference sequence). The CDR3 spans 16 residues. The J segment lost 4 bases and the V segment lost 0 bases, leaving 10 bases of the junction unmatched.

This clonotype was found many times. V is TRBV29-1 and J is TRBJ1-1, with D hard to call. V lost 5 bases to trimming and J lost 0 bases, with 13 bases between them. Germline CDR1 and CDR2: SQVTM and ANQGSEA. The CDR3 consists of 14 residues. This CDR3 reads CSVPGGLLNTEAFF. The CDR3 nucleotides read TGCAGCGTTCCTGGTGGACTTCTGAACACTGAAGCTTTCTTT.

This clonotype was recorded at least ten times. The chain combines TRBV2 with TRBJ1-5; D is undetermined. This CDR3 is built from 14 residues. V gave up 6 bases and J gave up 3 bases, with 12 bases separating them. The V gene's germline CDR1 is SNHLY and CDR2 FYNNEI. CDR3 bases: TGTGCCAGCAGGGACGGGATCCTCAATCAGCCCCAGCATTTT. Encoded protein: CASRDGILNQPQHF.

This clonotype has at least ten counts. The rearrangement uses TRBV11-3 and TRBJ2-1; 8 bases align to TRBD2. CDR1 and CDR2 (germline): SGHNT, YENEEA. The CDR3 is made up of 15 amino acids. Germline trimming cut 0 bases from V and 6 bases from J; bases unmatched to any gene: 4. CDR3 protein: CASSLEAGGSNEQFF. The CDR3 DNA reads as TGTGCCAGCAGCTTAGAGGCGGGAGGCTCCAATGAGCAGTTCTTC. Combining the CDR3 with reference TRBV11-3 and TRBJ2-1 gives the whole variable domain EAGVVQSPRYKIIEKKQPVAFWCNPISGHNTLYWYLQNLGQGPELLIRYENEEAVDDSQLPKDRFSAERLKGVDSTLKIQPAELGDSAVYLCASSLEAGGSNEQFFGPGTRLTVL.

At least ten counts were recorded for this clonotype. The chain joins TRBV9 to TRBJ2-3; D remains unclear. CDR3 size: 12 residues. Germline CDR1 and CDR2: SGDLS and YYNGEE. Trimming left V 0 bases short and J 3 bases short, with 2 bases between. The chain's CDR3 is CASSVDTDTQYF. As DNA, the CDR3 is TGTGCCAGCAGCGTAGATACAGATACGCAGTATTTT.

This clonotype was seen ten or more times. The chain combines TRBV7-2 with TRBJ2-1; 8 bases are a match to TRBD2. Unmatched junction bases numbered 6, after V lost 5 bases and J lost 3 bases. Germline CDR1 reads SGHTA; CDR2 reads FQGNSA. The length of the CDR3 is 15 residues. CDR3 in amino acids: CASSATSGIYNEQFF. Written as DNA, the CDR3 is TGTGCCAGCAGCGCCACTAGCGGAATCTACAATGAGCAGTTCTTC. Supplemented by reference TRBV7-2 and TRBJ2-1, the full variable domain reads GAGVSQSPSNKVTEKGKDVELRCDPISGHTALYWYRQSLGQGLEFLIYFQGNSAPDKSGLPSDRFSAERTGGSVSTLTIQRTQQEDSAVYLCASSATSGIYNEQFFGPGTRLTVL.

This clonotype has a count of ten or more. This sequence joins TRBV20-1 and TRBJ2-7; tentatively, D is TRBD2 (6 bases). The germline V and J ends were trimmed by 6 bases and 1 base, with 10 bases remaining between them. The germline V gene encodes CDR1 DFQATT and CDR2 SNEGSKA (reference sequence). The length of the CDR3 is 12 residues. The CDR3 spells CSAPGTSYEQYF. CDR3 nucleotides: TGCAGTGCCCCCGGGACTTCCTACGAGCAGTACTTC.

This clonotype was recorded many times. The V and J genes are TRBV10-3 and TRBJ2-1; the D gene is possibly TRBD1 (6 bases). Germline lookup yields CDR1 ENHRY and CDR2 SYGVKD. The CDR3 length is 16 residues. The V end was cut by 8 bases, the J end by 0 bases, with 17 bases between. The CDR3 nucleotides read TGTGCCATCGGGTCAGGGGACCTCTTCTCCTACAATGAGCAGTTCTTC. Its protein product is CAIGSGDLFSYNEQFF.